Detailed here is one TCR beta chain. The protocol was immunoSEQ multiplex PCR, while the TCRdb copy is restricted to in-frame clones and leaves out a portion. The sample includes around 300,000 clones, about nine tenths of them seen just once. Germline V CDR1 and CDR2: SQVTM, ANQGSEA. Unmatched junction bases numbered 6, after V lost 7 bases and J lost 7 bases. This CDR3 region has 13 residues. This sample was taken from a study of blood T cell repertoires in COVID-19. The overall study: Material from acute and convalescent COVID-19 was sourced from the United States, Italy and Spain.

V is TRBV29-1 and J is TRBJ2-5, with TRBD2 matching 13 bases. The receptor comes from a woman aged 55-69 years who had recovered from COVID-19. The sequenced sample consisted of PBMCs or T cells enriched from blood (not recorded which). The CDR3 reads CSAGTSGDSTQYF. CDR3 DNA sequence: TGCAGCGCCGGGACTAGCGGGGACTCGACCCAGTACTTC. Full variable domain (remainder filled in from reference TRBV29-1 and TRBJ2-5): SAVISQKPSRDICQRGTSLTIQCQVDSQVTMMFWYRQQPGQSLTLIATANQGSEATYESGFVIDKFPISRPNLTFSTLTVSNMSPEDSSIYLCSAGTSGDSTQYFGPGTRLLVL.